This T cell receptor (beta chain) originates from a study of radiotherapy plus CTLA-4 blockade in lung cancer. About the study: Of all patients, under 20% responded objectively and approximately 31% showed disease control. Whole-study findings and limits: Early blood T cell clone dynamics, with interferon-beta, were reported to best predict response. Peripheral blood showed expansion of tumor-derived TCR clones after radiotherapy and ipilimumab.

Ipilimumab CTLA-4 blockade and focal radiation were given to patients with chemo-refractory metastatic non-small-cell lung cancer. Clones were sequenced by immunoSEQ multiplex PCR, and TCRdb holds only the in-frame ones, with some missing. The sample includes 40,000 to 50,000 clones, about 81% seen only once; the top ten take 2.5% to 3.5%. CDR3 length: 15 amino acids. Trimming at V came to 2 bases and at J to 2 bases, leaving 2 bases not matched to a gene. Per the germline V gene, CDR1 is SGHKS and CDR2 is YYEKEE (reference sequence). A remark on this clone: Its antigen is unknown.

The chain links TRBV5-5 to TRBJ2-7; 12 nucleotides line up with TRBD1. The sequencing here drew on peripheral blood, taken from a patient treated with radiotherapy plus ipilimumab. The TCR sequence derives from a human donor with non-small cell lung cancer who had stable disease on radiotherapy plus ipilimumab. The CDR3 nucleotides read TGTGCCAGCAGCTTAGGGACAGGGGGCCCCTACGAGCAGTACTTC. Translated, it gives CASSLGTGGPYEQYF.